These 16 T cell receptor beta chains were sequenced from one sample in a study of CD8 T cells in ankylosing spondylitis. Using its own MiXCR run on the 5' RACE reads, TCRdb lists one record per CDR3 protein. Of about 130,000 distinct CDR3 sequences in the sample, around 9.3% were seen once. What was sequenced was blood, either unsorted or a sorted T cell fraction (not recorded which). These receptors were taken from a male donor with ankylosing spondylitis or in good health (not recorded which).

This clonotype appeared many times. The V and J genes are TRBV12-3 or TRBV12-4 and TRBJ2-7; perhaps TRBD1 as D (6 bases). This CDR3 is built from 13 residues. Trimming pared 8 bases from V and 0 bases from J, leaving 11 bases between. CDR3 loop: CASAQGHSYEQYF. The CDR3 coding sequence is TGTGCCAGCGCTCAGGGGCACTCCTACGAGCAGTACTTC.

Points on this clonotype: A read error may be the cause here, since a much bigger clone is one base away. The chain employs TRBV20-1 and TRBJ2-3, with D tentatively TRBD1 (5 bases). Germline V gene sequence: CDR1 DFQATT, CDR2 SNEGSKA (reference sequence). CDR3 size: 12 residues. The CDR3: CSASGASDTRYF. The CDR3 region has the DNA TGCAGTGCGAGTGGGGCTTCAGATACGCGGTATTTT.

This sequence joins TRBV29-1 and TRBJ1-1; 7 bases match TRBD1. V trimming: 7 bases; J trimming: 4 bases; junction bases outside the gene matches: 6. CDR3 size: 12 residues. CDR1 SQVTM and CDR2 ANQGSEA come from the germline V gene. DNA of the CDR3: TGCAGCGCCTACGACAGGGCCACTGAAGCTTTCTTT. It translates to CSAYDRATEAFF.

The J gene is TRBJ1-4, the V gene TRBV5-1, with unresolved D. Germline V CDR1 and CDR2: SGHRS, YFSETQ. CDR3 length: 16 residues. Trimming removed 0 bases at V and 7 bases at J, with 16 bases between. CDR3 residues: CASSLAWVPDVEKLFF. CDR3 bases: TGCGCCAGCAGCTTGGCCTGGGTGCCAGATGTTGAAAAACTGTTTTTT.

This clonotype was found a few times. This chain joins TRBV29-1 and TRBJ1-1, with no clear D. Germline CDR1 is SQVTM and CDR2 is ANQGSEA. The CDR3 runs 12 residues. V was trimmed by 8 bases and J by 5 bases, leaving 15 bases between them. This chain's CDR3 is CSSSPLGTEAFF. The CDR3 DNA is TGCAGCTCCAGTCCACTGGGGACTGAAGCTTTCTTT.

This clonotype was detected a few times. The V and J genes are TRBV5-5 and TRBJ1-2; D ambiguous. V was cut by 4 bases and J by 2 bases, with 15 bases left in between. Germline CDR1 is SGHKS and CDR2 is YYEKEE (reference sequence). The CDR3 is 15 amino acids. CDR3 bases: TGTGCCAGCAGCCCCAGCGAGGGAAAGAACTATGGCTACACCTTC. This gives the protein CASSPSEGKNYGYTF.

This clonotype occurred a few times. The gene calls are TRBV29-1 and TRBJ1-4; D is uncertain. The CDR3 totals 12 residues. Looked up from germline, CDR1 is SQVTM and CDR2 is ANQGSEA. The CDR3 region is CSVRLGNEKLFF. CDR3 in DNA: TGCAGTGTCCGGTTGGGGAATGAAAAACTGTTTTTT.

The CDR3, as DNA: TGTGCCAGCAACCGGAGGGGGGGTCAGGAGACCCAGTACTTC. Protein: CASNRRGGQETQYF. V and J are TRBV6-1 and TRBJ2-5; TRBD2 is a possible D gene (7 bases). The CDR3 is 14 residues long. V shed 7 bases and J shed 5 bases, with 17 bases lying between them. Germline V lookup: CDR1 MNHNS, CDR2 SASEGT.

With respect to this clonotype: This could be a read error, since a much larger clone is one nucleotide away. The rearrangement uses TRBV5-1 and TRBJ2-5; 8 bases match TRBD2. Germline V gene data show CDR1 as SGHRS and CDR2 as YFSETQ. J lost 5 bases, V lost 0 bases, and 6 bases had no gene match. This CDR3 is 15 amino acids long. The CDR3 loop reads CASSLAASGLETQYF. As DNA, the CDR3 is TGCGCCAGCAGCTTGGCTGCTAGCGGGTTGGAGACCCAGTACTTC.

This clonotype was recorded many times. This rearrangement joins TRBV7-2 to TRBJ2-1, with TRBD2 matching 10 bases. Germline trimming cut 4 bases from V and 8 bases from J; bases unmatched to any gene: 11. CDR1 SGHTA and CDR2 FQGNSA come from the germline V gene. CDR3 length: 16 amino acids. CDR3 sequence reads: CASSSEPGLASYEQFF. CDR3 nucleotides: TGTGCCAGCAGCTCGGAACCGGGACTAGCGTCGTATGAGCAGTTCTTC.

This clonotype was detected ten times or more. The gene calls are TRBV20-1 and TRBJ2-4, with TRBD2 as a possible D gene (5 bases). Germline CDR1 is DFQATT and CDR2 is SNEGSKA (reference sequence). The CDR3 loop spans 16 amino acids. V lost 0 bases and J lost 2, with 14 bases in between. CDR3 amino acids: CSARERTVPTKNIQYF. The CDR3 DNA reads as TGCAGTGCTAGAGAGCGGACTGTTCCAACCAAAAACATTCAGTACTTC.

Many counts were recorded for this clonotype. V gene TRBV6-5 combines with J gene TRBJ2-1; TRBD2 matches 10 bases. This CDR3 is 17 amino acids long. The V gene end was trimmed by 1 base and the J gene end by 7 bases; junction bases not matched to a gene: 10. The germline gives CDR1 MNHEY, CDR2 SVGAGI. CDR3 loop: CASSYYPPSGSWNEQFF. DNA of the CDR3: TGTGCCAGCAGTTACTACCCGCCTAGCGGGAGTTGGAATGAGCAGTTCTTC.

The chain is built from TRBV20-1 and TRBJ2-3, with 13 bases fitting TRBD2. The germline V gene encodes CDR1 DFQATT and CDR2 SNEGSKA (reference sequence). V gave up 5 bases and J gave up 4 bases; unmatched junction bases: 9. The CDR3 is made up of 16 amino acids. CDR3 in DNA: TGCAGTGCTCTCAAGACTAGCGGGAGGTTCGCAGATACGCAGTATTTT. It encodes CSALKTSGRFADTQYF.

This clonotype was found many times. The rearrangement joins TRBV3-1 to TRBJ2-7; no firm D call. The germline V gene has CDR1 LGHDT and CDR2 YNNKEL (reference sequence). This CDR3 contains 14 residues. Trimming removed 6 bases at V and 0 bases at J, with 12 bases between. CDR3 sequence (DNA): TGTGCCAGCAGGGAAGGTTCAAGCTCCTACGAGCAGTACTTC. It translates to CASREGSSSYEQYF.

This clonotype was observed many times. The genes are TRBV7-2 and TRBJ2-3, with 8 bases identical to TRBD2. This CDR3 comprises 16 residues. The germline CDR1 and CDR2 sequences are SGHTA and FQGNSA. With 1 base clipped from V and 3 bases from J, the junction kept 6 bases outside the gene matches. The CDR3 spells CASSLGGLAQTDTQYF. The CDR3 coding sequence is TGTGCCAGCAGCTTAGGCGGACTAGCCCAAACAGATACGCAGTATTTT.

This clonotype showed up many times. The J gene is TRBJ2-7, the V gene TRBV20-1; D is possibly TRBD1 (6 bases). Germline CDR1 and CDR2: DFQATT and SNEGSKA (reference sequence). The CDR3 length is 13 residues. V was pared by 4 bases and J by 0 bases, with 10 bases between. This CDR3 is CSAINRDSYEQYF. CDR3 sequence (DNA): TGCAGTGCTATCAACAGGGACTCCTACGAGCAGTACTTC.